These 7 T cell receptor beta chains were sequenced from one sample in a study of blood T cells in healthy people across ages. Primed by a sample-barcoded 5' primer and a J-beta primer mix, a second PCR proceeded for roughly 7 to 11 cycles. TCRdb recomputed calls from the 5' RACE reads with MiXCR, one row per CDR3 protein. The sample contains about 1.5 million distinct CDR3 sequences, roughly 43% of which appear only once. What was sequenced was blood. These receptor sequences come from a woman aged 18-29 years in good health.

The chain joins TRBV6-6 to TRBJ1-1; D ambiguous. CDR1 MNHNY and CDR2 SVGAGI come from the germline V gene (reference sequence). CDR3 size: 15 residues. With 4 bases removed from V and 4 bases from J, the gap between germline ends came to 16 bases. CDR3 bases: TGTGCCAGCAGTTCACATCTCGGACCGAGCACTGAAGCTTTCTTT. It specifies CASSSHLGPSTEAFF.

The J gene is TRBJ1-5, the V gene TRBV7-9, with TRBD1 matching 8 bases. Germline-derived CDR1 and CDR2 are SEHNR and FQNEAQ (reference sequence). Germline trimming cut 5 bases from V and 8 bases from J; bases unmatched to any gene: 8. The length of the CDR3 is 14 residues. The CDR3 loop reads CASSISGGAEPQHF. Written as DNA, the CDR3 is TGTGCCAGCAGCATTTCAGGGGGCGCGGAGCCCCAGCATTTT.

This clonotype was observed a few times. The genes are TRBV11-2 and TRBJ2-1; D is undetermined. The CDR3 spans 15 residues. V was cut by 2 bases and J by 6 bases, with 14 bases left in between. The germline CDR1 and CDR2 sequences are SGHAT and FQNNGV. The CDR3 reads CASSLSGVPPNEQFF. The CDR3 DNA reads TGTGCCAGCAGCTTAAGTGGCGTCCCTCCCAATGAGCAGTTCTTC.

This chain connects TRBV14 to TRBJ2-7, with D unresolved. V was shortened by 1 base and J by 3 bases, with 16 bases between the two germline ends. From germline, CDR1 is SGHDN and CDR2 FVKESK. The CDR3 is 16 residues long. CDR3 in DNA: TGTGCCAGCAGCCAAGGTCGACCGAACTCTTTCTACGAGCAGTACTTC. Translating it yields CASSQGRPNSFYEQYF.

The V and J genes are TRBV12-3 or TRBV12-4 and TRBJ1-4, with TRBD1 as a possible D gene (5 bases). The ends were cut back, 8 bases at V and 7 bases at J, with 17 bases in the middle. The CDR3 consists of 14 residues. The CDR3 reads CASSEGGVGEKLFF. As DNA, the CDR3 is TGTGCCAGCTCCGAGGGAGGGGTAGGTGAAAAACTGTTTTTT.

The genes are TRBV12-3 or TRBV12-4 and TRBJ1-6; 10 bases line up with TRBD1. The CDR3 is 17 amino acids. V shed 6 bases, J shed 0 bases, and the junction held 5 bases outside the gene matches. In DNA, the CDR3 is TGTGCCAGCAGGACAGGGGGCCCTTTCTCCTATAATTCACCCCTCCACTTT. This codes for CASRTGGPFSYNSPLHF.

This rearrangement joins TRBV20-1 to TRBJ2-1, with D uncertain. The J call may be in error: the DNA end matches TRBJ2-7 better. CDR1 DFQATT and CDR2 SNEGSKA come from the germline V gene (reference sequence). The CDR3 runs 12 residues. This chain's CDR3 is CSASSGYNEQYF. The CDR3 DNA reads TGCAGTGCTAGTTCCGGGTACAATGAGCAGTACTTC.